This TCR beta chain was identified during a study of T cell responses to AZD1222 COVID-19 vaccine. Looking at the study overall: Some second doses came at about 4 weeks and others at about 12 weeks; these were pooled.

This CDR3 is 15 amino acids long. V lost 5 bases, J lost 5 bases, and 18 bases lay in between. The V gene's germline CDR1 is SGHAT and CDR2 FQNNGV. Overall study findings and caveats: Clonal diversity was possibly underestimated, and the donors were mostly white British, with more females. Only six people who got AZD1222 tested seropositive at baseline.

Produced via immunoSEQ multiplex PCR; TCRdb's table is partial and in-frame only. The sample lists some 100,000 clones; nearly 95% were seen once. With regard to this clone: No antigen is known for it.

The TCR sequence derives from an adult in good health. This chain uses TRBV11-2 with TRBJ2-5; no reliable D call. The sequences come from peripheral blood, collected on day 0 of AZD1222 vaccination. The CDR3 bases are TGTGCCAGCAGCCCCCGTCGGAGTAACTTGGAGACCCAGTACTTC. Translated: CASSPRRSNLETQYF. Filled out from reference TRBV11-2 and TRBJ2-5, the complete variable domain reads EAGVAQSPRYKIIEKRQSVAFWCNPISGHATLYWYQQILGQGPKLLIQFQNNGVVDDSQLPKDRFSAERLKGVDSTLKIQPAKLEDSAVYLCASSPRRSNLETQYFGPGTRLLVL.